The present entry profiles one TCR beta chain with its context. TCRdb processed the RT-PCR reads anew with MiXCR; each CDR3 protein has one entry. The table includes approximately 410,000 distinct CDR3 sequences, 16% detected once. The data were obtained in a study of patients and donors after allogeneic stem cell transplantation. This CDR3 contains 13 residues. The V end was cut by 2 bases, the J end by 7 bases, with 11 bases between. The receptor was isolated from a human donor who was either an allogeneic HSCT recipient or a stem cell or donor lymphocyte infusion donor (not recorded which). It is not recorded whose cells these are; they may come from a transplant donor. Material: blood, either unsorted or a sorted T cell fraction (not recorded which). This chain uses TRBV12-3 or TRBV12-4 with TRBJ1-2; D remains unclear. CDR3 DNA sequence: TGTGCCAGCAGTTTACGGACCATTACTGGCTACACCTTC. It encodes CASSLRTITGYTF.